The clone carrying this TCR beta chain showed up just once. The antigen is unknown. Those who donated, Caucasian adults without exception, all lived in Nashville, Tennessee. The V segment lost 4 bases and the J segment 2 bases; nucleotides outside the gene matches: 6. The length of the CDR3 is 15 residues. Germline V gene data show CDR1 as SGDLS and CDR2 as YYNGEE. The sample belongs to a study of shared clonotypes between healthy human individuals. Study conclusions and caveats: Memory subsets had estimated richness that was generally smaller than that of naive subsets.

The assay was immunoSEQ multiplex PCR, and TCRdb's table has in-frame clones only and misses some. Of 2 million to 2.5 million clones listed, roughly 93% were seen once; the top ten hold under 0.45%. The V call is TRBV9, the J call TRBJ1-3, with 7 bases that match TRBD1. Source material: naive CD4+ T cells from PBMCs. Subset meaning: CD45RA+ positively selected. The clonotype was recovered from a man between 18 and 29 years old in good health. Some clones in this sample may be carry-over from other donors' samples. CDR3 sequence reads: CASSFAGTAGNTIYF. CDR3 in DNA: TGTGCCAGCAGCTTTGCCGGGACAGCTGGAAACACCATATATTTT.